The 11 T cell receptor beta chains reported below all come from one sample, sequenced in a study of blood T cell repertoires in COVID-19 (TCRdb year 2020). The library was generated by the immunoSEQ multiplex PCR assay. TCRdb re-hosts the immuneACCESS table, in-frame sequences only. Its copies lack some clones; in the studies checked, an unresolved V gene accounts for under half of them, and the cause for the rest is not known. For this sample the table gives fewer than 300,000 clones, of which roughly 90% were detected only once. Of the sample, about an eighth falls within the top ten clones. Sequenced input: peripheral blood. The receptors were gathered from a woman aged 30 to 39 with COVID-19, enrolled during active disease.

This chain connects TRBV5-6 to TRBJ1-2, with 7 nucleotides matching TRBD1. Germline V lookup: CDR1 SGHDT, CDR2 YYEEEE. V shed 1 base and J 7 bases; nucleotides not matched to a gene: 7. The CDR3 spans 14 residues. Here the CDR3 reads CASSLPTGPLGYTF. As DNA, the CDR3 is TGTGCCAGCAGCTTGCCGACAGGGCCACTTGGCTACACCTTC.

The chain joins TRBV5-1 to TRBJ1-2; TRBD1 matches 8 bases. Trimming cost V 4 bases and J 3 bases; bases outside gene matches: 8. The CDR3 spans 15 residues. In germline, CDR1 is SGHRS, CDR2 YFSETQ. The CDR3 is CASSSGQGGYYGYTF. CDR3 bases: TGCGCCAGCAGCAGCGGACAGGGCGGCTACTATGGCTACACCTTC. The full variable domain, completed using reference TRBV5-1 and TRBJ1-2, is KAGVTQTPRYLIKTRGQQVTLSCSPISGHRSVSWYQQTPGQGLQFLFEYFSETQRNKGNFPGRFSGRQFSNSRSEMNVSTLELGDSALYLCASSSGQGGYYGYTFGSGTRLTVV.

This chain joins TRBV5-1 and TRBJ1-1; 8 bases line up with TRBD1. This CDR3 has 14 amino acids. Germline V CDR1 and CDR2: SGHRS, YFSETQ. Trimming cost V 4 bases and J 0 bases; bases outside gene matches: 2. This chain's CDR3 is CASSPDRVNTEAFF. DNA of the CDR3: TGCGCCAGCAGCCCGGACAGGGTGAACACTGAAGCTTTCTTT.

This chain joins TRBV3-1 (or the pseudogene TRBV3-2) and TRBJ1-6, with 10 positions matching TRBD1. CDR3 length: 14 residues. Germline lookup yields CDR1 LGHDT and CDR2 YNNKEL (reference sequence). Trimming cost V 4 bases and J 10 bases; bases outside gene matches: 4. The CDR3 spells CASSLGQGGSPLHF. The DNA for the CDR3 is TGTGCCAGCAGCCTTGGACAGGGGGGATCACCCCTCCACTTT.

This chain joins TRBV15 and TRBJ2-7; 9 bases match TRBD1. The CDR3 runs 13 residues. Germline loops: CDR1 LNHNV, CDR2 YYDKDF (reference sequence). After removal of 8 bases from V and 5 bases from J, the junction contained 7 bases not matched to a gene. This CDR3 is CATSRDRAHEQYF. The CDR3 coding sequence is TGTGCCACCTCCAGGGACAGGGCACACGAGCAGTACTTC.

The V and J genes are TRBV3-1 (or the pseudogene TRBV3-2) and TRBJ1-1; D gene ambiguous. The CDR3 sequence is 12 residues long. V shed 3 bases and J shed 5 bases, with 7 bases lying between them. Germline loops: CDR1 LGHDT, CDR2 YNNKEL (reference sequence). As DNA, the CDR3 is TGTGCCAGCAGCCATCACGGGACTGAAGCTTTCTTT. Amino acids: CASSHHGTEAFF.

This rearrangement joins TRBV9 to TRBJ1-4; maybe TRBD1 (5 bases). The V end lost 1 base, the J end lost 7 bases, and 11 bases lay between the germline ends. Germline values: CDR1 SGDLS, CDR2 YYNGEE. This CDR3 comprises 14 residues. The CDR3, as DNA: TGTGCCAGCAGCGTACAGGGAGGGAGTGAAAAACTGTTTTTT. Its protein is CASSVQGGSEKLFF.

The V and J genes are TRBV5-6 and TRBJ2-1; 8 bases line up with TRBD2. The germline CDR1 and CDR2 sequences are SGHDT and YYEEEE. Germline trimming cut 0 bases from V and 6 bases from J; bases unmatched to any gene: 8. CDR3 length: 16 amino acids. CDR3 DNA: TGTGCCAGCAGCTTGGTAGACGGGGGGGCCCTCAATGAGCAGTTCTTC. This translates into CASSLVDGGALNEQFF.

The rearrangement joins TRBV4-1 to TRBJ1-3; D gene uncertain. The V gene lost 3 bases and the J gene lost 0 bases, with 21 bases spanning the gap. CDR3 length: 19 residues. Germline V lookup: CDR1 MGHRA, CDR2 YSYEKL. The CDR3 coding sequence is TGCGCCAGCAGCCAGTGGGGAGGGTCTGGGTCTAACTCTGGAAACACCATATATTTT. Protein sequence: CASSQWGGSGSNSGNTIYF.

V is TRBV24-1 and J is TRBJ2-7; 7 bases map to TRBD2. CDR3 size: 17 residues. Losses at the gene ends were 4 bases for V and 0 bases for J; bases not matched to a gene: 11. Germline V gives CDR1 KGHDR, CDR2 SFDVKD. The CDR3 DNA reads TGTGCCACCAGTGACCCCATCCCTAGCGGTAGCTCCTACGAGCAGTACTTC. It encodes CATSDPIPSGSSYEQYF.

The V gene is TRBV3-1 (or the pseudogene TRBV3-2), the J gene TRBJ2-7; weak D call: TRBD1 (5 bases). The CDR3 length is 13 residues. CDR1 LGHDT and CDR2 YNNKEL come from the germline V gene (reference sequence). V dropped 3 bases and J dropped 3 bases, with 9 bases sitting between them. CDR3 sequence: CASSHHRNYEQYF. As DNA, the CDR3 is TGTGCCAGCAGCCATCACAGGAACTACGAGCAGTACTTC.